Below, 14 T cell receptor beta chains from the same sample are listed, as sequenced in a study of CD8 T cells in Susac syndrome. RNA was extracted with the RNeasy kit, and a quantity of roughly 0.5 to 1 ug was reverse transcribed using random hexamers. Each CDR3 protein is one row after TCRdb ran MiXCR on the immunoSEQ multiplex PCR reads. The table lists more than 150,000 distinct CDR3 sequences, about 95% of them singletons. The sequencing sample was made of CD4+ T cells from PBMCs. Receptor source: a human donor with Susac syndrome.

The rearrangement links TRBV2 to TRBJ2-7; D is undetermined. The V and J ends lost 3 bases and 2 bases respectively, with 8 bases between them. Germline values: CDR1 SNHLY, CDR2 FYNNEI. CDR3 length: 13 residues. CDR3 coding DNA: TGTGCCAGCAGTGACGCTTACACCTACGAGCAGTACTTC. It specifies CASSDAYTYEQYF. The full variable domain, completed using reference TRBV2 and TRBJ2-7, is EPEVTQTPSHQVTQMGQEVILRCVPISNHLYFYWYRQILGQKVEFLVSFYNNEISEKSEIFDDQFSVERPDGSNFTLKIRSTKLEDSAMYFCASSDAYTYEQYFGPGTRLTVT.

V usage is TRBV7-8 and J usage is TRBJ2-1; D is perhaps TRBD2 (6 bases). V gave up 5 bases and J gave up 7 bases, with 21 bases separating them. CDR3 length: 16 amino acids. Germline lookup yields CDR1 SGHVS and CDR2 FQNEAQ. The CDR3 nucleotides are TGTGCCAGCAGCGTACGGGGACTCCCTCCCCGGAATGAGCAGTTCTTC. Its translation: CASSVRGLPPRNEQFF.

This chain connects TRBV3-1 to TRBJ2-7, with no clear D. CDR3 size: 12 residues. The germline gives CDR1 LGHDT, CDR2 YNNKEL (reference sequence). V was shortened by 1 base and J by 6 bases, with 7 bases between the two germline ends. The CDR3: CASSQVLSEQYF. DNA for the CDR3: TGTGCCAGCAGCCAAGTCCTCAGCGAGCAGTACTTC.

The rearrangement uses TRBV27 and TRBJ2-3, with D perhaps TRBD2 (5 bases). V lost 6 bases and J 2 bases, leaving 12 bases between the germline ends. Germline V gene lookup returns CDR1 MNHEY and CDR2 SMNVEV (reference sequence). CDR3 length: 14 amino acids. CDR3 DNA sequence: TGTGCCAGCAGAAGCGGACTTCCCACAGATACGCAGTATTTT. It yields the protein CASRSGLPTDTQYF.

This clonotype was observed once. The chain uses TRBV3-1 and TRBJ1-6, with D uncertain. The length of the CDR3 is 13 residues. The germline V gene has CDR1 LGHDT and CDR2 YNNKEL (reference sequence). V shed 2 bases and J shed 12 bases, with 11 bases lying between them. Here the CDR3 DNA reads TGTGCCAGCAGCCAAACAAGGGATTTACCCCTCCACTTT. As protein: CASSQTRDLPLHF.

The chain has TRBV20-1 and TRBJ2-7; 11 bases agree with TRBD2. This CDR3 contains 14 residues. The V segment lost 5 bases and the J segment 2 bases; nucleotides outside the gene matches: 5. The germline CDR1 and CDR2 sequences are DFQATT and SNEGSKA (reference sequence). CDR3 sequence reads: CSAWGLAETYEQYF. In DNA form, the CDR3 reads TGCAGTGCTTGGGGACTAGCGGAAACCTACGAGCAGTACTTC.

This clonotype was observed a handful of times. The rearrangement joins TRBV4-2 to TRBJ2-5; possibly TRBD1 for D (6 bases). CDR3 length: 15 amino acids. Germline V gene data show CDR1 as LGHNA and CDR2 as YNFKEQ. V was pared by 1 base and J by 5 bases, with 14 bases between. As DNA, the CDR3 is TGTGCCAGCAGCCAAGGGACAGCCGTGAGGGAGACCCAGTACTTC. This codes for CASSQGTAVRETQYF.

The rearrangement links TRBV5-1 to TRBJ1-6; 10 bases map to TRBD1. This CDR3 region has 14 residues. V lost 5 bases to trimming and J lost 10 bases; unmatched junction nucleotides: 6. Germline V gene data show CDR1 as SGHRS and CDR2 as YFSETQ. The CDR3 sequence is CASRGTGDGSPLHF. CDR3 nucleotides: TGCGCCAGCAGGGGGACAGGGGACGGCTCACCCCTCCACTTT. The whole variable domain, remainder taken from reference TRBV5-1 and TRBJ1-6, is KAGVTQTPRYLIKTRGQQVTLSCSPISGHRSVSWYQQTPGQGLQFLFEYFSETQRNKGNFPGRFSGRQFSNSRSEMNVSTLELGDSALYLCASRGTGDGSPLHFGNGTRLTVT.

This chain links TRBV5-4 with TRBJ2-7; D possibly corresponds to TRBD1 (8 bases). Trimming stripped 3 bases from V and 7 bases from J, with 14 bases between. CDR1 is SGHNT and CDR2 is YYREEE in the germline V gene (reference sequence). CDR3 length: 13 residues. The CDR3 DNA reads TGTGCCAGCAGCTCAGGGGGCGGGAGAGAGCAGTACTTC. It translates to CASSSGGGREQYF.

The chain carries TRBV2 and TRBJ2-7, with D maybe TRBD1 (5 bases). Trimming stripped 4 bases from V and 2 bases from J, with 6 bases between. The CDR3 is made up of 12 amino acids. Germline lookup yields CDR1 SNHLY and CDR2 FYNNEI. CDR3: CASSGQTYEQYF. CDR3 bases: TGTGCCAGCAGTGGACAGACCTACGAGCAGTACTTC.

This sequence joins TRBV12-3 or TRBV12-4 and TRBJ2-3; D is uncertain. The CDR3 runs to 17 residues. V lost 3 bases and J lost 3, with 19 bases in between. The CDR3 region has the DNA TGTGCCAGCAGTTTTAAGTTGGCAGATGAGGATACAGATACGCAGTATTTT. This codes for CASSFKLADEDTDTQYF.

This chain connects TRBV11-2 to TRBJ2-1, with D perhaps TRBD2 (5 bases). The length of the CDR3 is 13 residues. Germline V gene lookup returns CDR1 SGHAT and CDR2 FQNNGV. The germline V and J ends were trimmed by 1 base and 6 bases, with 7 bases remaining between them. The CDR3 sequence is CASSLAGVNEQFF. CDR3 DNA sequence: TGTGCCAGCAGCTTAGCCGGGGTCAATGAGCAGTTCTTC.

CDR3 DNA: TGCAGCGTTTCCTCCGGGACAGGGGCCACCGGGGAGCTGTTTTTT. Its protein is CSVSSGTGATGELFF. The V gene is TRBV29-1, the J gene TRBJ2-2; 10 positions agree with TRBD1. This CDR3 contains 15 residues. Germline V gene data show CDR1 as SQVTM and CDR2 as ANQGSEA. The ends lost 5 bases at V and 4 bases at J; junction bases unmatched: 7.

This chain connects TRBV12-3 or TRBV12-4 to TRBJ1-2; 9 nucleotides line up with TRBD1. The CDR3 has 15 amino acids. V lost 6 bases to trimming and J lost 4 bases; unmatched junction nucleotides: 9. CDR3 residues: CASRLNRGRGYGYTF. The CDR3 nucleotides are TGTGCCAGCAGACTAAACAGGGGGCGAGGCTATGGCTACACCTTC.